One and the same sample provided the 27 T cell receptor beta chains below, sequenced in a study of blood T cell repertoires in COVID-19. TCRdb's copy holds only in-frame clones and misses some; the assay was immunoSEQ multiplex PCR. The sample contains 230,000 or so clones, approximately 80% of which appear only once. Sequencing used peripheral blood. The source of these receptors is a man aged 40-49 years who had recovered from COVID-19.

This clone has more than one count but fewer than ten. The CDR3 here is CASSGSPDRDGRQPQHF. Written as DNA, the CDR3 is TGTGCCAGCAGTGGATCCCCGGACAGGGATGGGCGACAGCCCCAGCATTTT. This chain joins TRBV25-1 and TRBJ1-5, with 8 positions matching TRBD1. This CDR3 is built from 17 residues. Germline V CDR1 and CDR2: MGHDK, SYGVNS. V lost 4 bases and J lost 7; bases outside the gene matches: 15.

The chain joins TRBV4-2 to TRBJ2-7; D perhaps matches TRBD1 (6 bases). The length of the CDR3 is 16 residues. V gave up 0 bases and J gave up 3 bases, with 15 bases separating them. Germline CDR1 reads LGHNA; CDR2 reads YNFKEQ. Here the CDR3 DNA reads TGTGCCAGCAGCCAAGATGGTACAGGGCCTAGCTACGAGCAGTACTTC. Its translation is CASSQDGTGPSYEQYF.

This rearrangement joins TRBV13 to TRBJ1-1; D may be TRBD1 (6 bases). The V end was cut by 5 bases, the J end by 3 bases, with 19 bases between. The CDR3 contains 16 residues. The V gene's germline CDR1 is PRHDT and CDR2 FYEKMQ (reference sequence). CDR3 in amino acids: CASSPTAWGLDTEAFF. In DNA, the CDR3 is TGTGCCAGCAGCCCCACGGCATGGGGGCTGGACACTGAAGCTTTCTTT.

The chain combines TRBV5-1 with TRBJ2-3; no definite D call. This CDR3 spans 13 amino acids. The V end was cut by 2 bases, the J end by 0 bases, with 4 bases between. Per germline, CDR1 SGHRS and CDR2 YFSETQ. As DNA, the CDR3 is TGCGCCAGCAGCTTTTCTAGCACAGATACGCAGTATTTT. This codes for CASSFSSTDTQYF.

The gene calls are TRBV19 and TRBJ2-3; 8 nucleotides align to TRBD2. V lost 7 bases and J lost 4; bases outside the gene matches: 7. Germline CDR1 and CDR2: LNHDA and SQIVND (reference sequence). This CDR3 has 14 amino acids. In DNA form, the CDR3 reads TGTGCCAGTAACAAAGCGGGAGCGGCAGATACGCAGTATTTT. Translating it yields CASNKAGAADTQYF.

V usage is TRBV7-8 and J usage is TRBJ1-1; the D gene is possibly TRBD1 (5 bases). V dropped 7 bases and J dropped 10 bases, with 13 bases sitting between them. The CDR3 length is 11 residues. Looked up from germline, CDR1 is SGHVS and CDR2 is FQNEAQ. As DNA, the CDR3 is TGTGCCAGCACACTCAGGACAACAGCTTTCTTT. Protein sequence: CASTLRTTAFF.

About this clone: This specimen includes other DNA sequences encoding the same CDR3. This chain links TRBV7-9 with TRBJ2-1; 8 nucleotides line up with TRBD1. CDR1 is SEHNR, CDR2 FQNEAQ, per germline (reference sequence). V was clipped by 3 bases and J by 6 bases; unmatched bases: 1. The CDR3 is made up of 13 amino acids. As DNA, the CDR3 is TGTGCCAGCAGCTTCAGGGGGCTCAATGAGCAGTTCTTC. Protein sequence: CASSFRGLNEQFF.

The J gene is TRBJ2-5, the V gene TRBV27; tentative D call: TRBD1 (6 bases). The CDR3 sequence is 13 residues long. Germline CDR1 reads MNHEY; CDR2 reads SMNVEV (reference sequence). Trimming took off 5 bases at V and 0 bases at J, with 7 bases between the two ends. This CDR3 is CASSRGYQETQYF. The CDR3 DNA follows: TGTGCCAGCAGTAGGGGGTACCAAGAGACCCAGTACTTC.

The CDR3 DNA is TGCGCCAGCAGCCCTCTATATGGGGAGGACAATCAGCCCCAGCATTTT. Translated: CASSPLYGEDNQPQHF. This chain joins TRBV4-3 and TRBJ1-5; D is undetermined. The germline V gene encodes CDR1 LGHNA and CDR2 YSLEER. Trimming took 4 bases from V and 3 from J, leaving 16 bases between them. This CDR3 is 16 amino acids long.

This chain links TRBV29-1 with TRBJ1-1; TRBD1 might be the D (5 bases). The V end lost 7 bases, the J end lost 1 base, and 13 bases lay between the germline ends. CDR1 SQVTM and CDR2 ANQGSEA come from the germline V gene. This CDR3 has 13 amino acids. The CDR3 is CSAAGTENTEAFF. CDR3 bases: TGCAGCGCTGCCGGGACTGAGAACACTGAAGCTTTCTTT.

A remark on this clone: Other DNA sequences in the sample encode the same CDR3. The chain has TRBV4-3 and TRBJ1-5, with D hard to call. Germline assignment: CDR1 LGHNA and CDR2 YSLEER. V lost 0 bases to trimming and J lost 3 bases, with 3 bases between them. The CDR3 runs 13 residues. The DNA for the CDR3 is TGCGCCAGCAGCCAAGATCTCAATCAGCCCCAGCATTTT. Its protein is CASSQDLNQPQHF.

The chain has TRBV10-2 and TRBJ2-3; 9 bases map to TRBD2. This CDR3 comprises 15 residues. The V and J ends lost 4 bases and 3 bases, in that order; junction bases with no gene match: 5. Germline values: CDR1 WSHSY, CDR2 SAAADI. Here the CDR3 reads CASSGGRDGTDTQYF. The CDR3 DNA reads TGCGCCAGCAGTGGCGGGAGGGACGGGACAGATACGCAGTATTTT.

Regarding this clone: Other nucleotide sequences from this sample produce the same CDR3. The chain combines TRBV19 with TRBJ2-7; the D gene is possibly TRBD1 (5 bases). This CDR3 is built from 12 residues. The V gene's germline CDR1 is LNHDA and CDR2 SQIVND (reference sequence). V was shortened by 5 bases and J by 3 bases, with 8 bases between the two germline ends. The CDR3 spells CASSDRGYEQYF. In nucleotides, the CDR3 is TGTGCCAGTAGTGATAGGGGCTACGAGCAGTACTTC.

This clone has only a few counts. Distinct nucleotide sequences in the sample also encode this CDR3. This rearrangement joins TRBV10-3 to TRBJ1-4, with a weak D call TRBD1 (6 bases). The germline V gene has CDR1 ENHRY and CDR2 SYGVKD. The length of the CDR3 is 14 residues. V lost 3 bases and J lost 6, with 11 bases in between. CDR3 nucleotide sequence: TGTGCCATCAGTGAAAGAGGGGGGGATGAAAAACTGTTTTTT. Protein: CAISERGGDEKLFF.

For the CDR3, the DNA is TGTGCCAGCAGCCTAATCCCAGATACGCAGTATTTT. Its protein is CASSLIPDTQYF. The chain carries TRBV7-9 and TRBJ2-3; D remains unclear. The CDR3 is 12 residues long. Germline loops: CDR1 SEHNR, CDR2 FQNEAQ (reference sequence). V lost 5 bases and J 4 bases, leaving 7 bases between the germline ends.

V is TRBV30 and J is TRBJ1-1; TRBD1 might be the D (6 bases). The CDR3 runs 12 residues. Germline V gene lookup returns CDR1 GTSNPN and CDR2 SVGIG (reference sequence). V dropped 5 bases and J dropped 8 bases, with 15 bases sitting between them. CDR3 protein: CAWRGHTTEAFF. In nucleotides, the CDR3 is TGTGCCTGGCGGGGACATACGACCGAAGCTTTCTTT.

The chain links TRBV9 to TRBJ1-2; TRBD1 agrees at 7 bases. Germline V gene sequence: CDR1 SGDLS, CDR2 YYNGEE. The CDR3 extends over 15 amino acids. Trimming removed 5 bases from V and 1 base from J; junction bases left unmatched: 8. CDR3 sequence reads: CASSVSGQSNYGYTF. DNA of the CDR3: TGTGCCAGCAGTGTTTCGGGACAGAGTAACTATGGCTACACCTTC.

The chain couples TRBV12-5 to TRBJ1-1; 9 bases fit TRBD1. This CDR3 spans 15 amino acids. Germline V gives CDR1 LGHNT, CDR2 FRNRAP. Trimming took 1 base from V and 5 from J; bases not matched to a gene: 5. The CDR3 coding sequence is TGTGCTAGTGGTTTGGCCACAGGGGGCTTGACTGAAGCTTTCTTT. Protein product: CASGLATGGLTEAFF.

This chain joins TRBV15 and TRBJ1-1; 9 nucleotides agree with TRBD1. The V gene's germline CDR1 is LNHNV and CDR2 YYDKDF (reference sequence). V trimming: 3 bases; J trimming: 11 bases; junction bases outside the gene matches: 4. The CDR3 sequence is 12 residues long. CDR3: CATSRGTGWAFF. CDR3 nucleotides: TGTGCCACCAGCAGGGGGACAGGGTGGGCTTTCTTT.

The chain carries TRBV2 and TRBJ2-3; D unresolved. Germline CDR1 SNHLY, CDR2 FYNNEI. The V and J ends lost 6 bases and 0 bases respectively, with 13 bases between them. The CDR3 consists of 15 residues. The DNA of the CDR3 is TGTGCCAGCAGCATTCTTAGCAGTAGCACAGATACGCAGTATTTT. This gives the protein CASSILSSSTDTQYF.

The chain employs TRBV11-2 and TRBJ2-7, with D possibly being TRBD1 (6 bases). The CDR3 sequence is 14 residues long. Per the germline V gene, CDR1 is SGHAT and CDR2 is FQNNGV. Deletions cut 2 bases from V and 7 bases from J, with 15 bases between. The CDR3, as DNA: TGTGCCAGCAGCTTAATCGAACAGGGACGTGAGCAGTACTTC. Amino acid sequence: CASSLIEQGREQYF. Full variable domain (outside the CDR3, taken from reference TRBV11-2 and TRBJ2-7): EAGVAQSPRYKIIEKRQSVAFWCNPISGHATLYWYQQILGQGPKLLIQFQNNGVVDDSQLPKDRFSAERLKGVDSTLKIQPAKLEDSAVYLCASSLIEQGREQYFGPGTRLTVT.

The chain has TRBV4-2 and TRBJ2-2, with 13 bases matching TRBD2. Germline assignment: CDR1 LGHNA and CDR2 YNFKEQ. The CDR3 contains 16 residues. With V trimmed by 5 bases and J by 5 bases, 5 bases remained unmatched. The chain's CDR3 is CASSGRLAGGTGELFF. The CDR3 DNA follows: TGTGCCAGCAGCGGCCGACTAGCGGGAGGAACCGGGGAGCTGTTTTTT.

This rearrangement joins TRBV27 to TRBJ2-7; TRBD2 might be the D (7 bases). Germline V gene lookup returns CDR1 MNHEY and CDR2 SMNVEV (reference sequence). This CDR3 region has 14 residues. V dropped 7 bases and J dropped 3 bases, with 16 bases sitting between them. CDR3 amino acids: CASKPGLQGYEQYF. The CDR3 DNA reads as TGTGCCAGCAAACCGGGACTACAGGGCTACGAGCAGTACTTC.

This clone was seen only a few times. The rearrangement joins TRBV28 to TRBJ1-2; D unresolved. This CDR3 has 12 residues. The germline V and J ends were trimmed by 5 bases and 0 bases, with 4 bases remaining between them. CDR1 and CDR2 (germline): MDHEN, SYDVKM. The CDR3: CASSDTNYGYTF. As DNA, the CDR3 is TGTGCCAGCAGTGACACTAACTATGGCTACACCTTC.

This chain connects TRBV2 to TRBJ2-5; a weak D match, TRBD1 (8 bases). This CDR3 is built from 14 residues. With 8 bases removed from V and 2 bases from J, the gap between germline ends came to 15 bases. CDR1 is SNHLY, CDR2 FYNNEI, per germline. The CDR3 DNA reads as TGTGCCAGCCTCGGGGGGACAGGTCAAGAGACCCAGTACTTC. Translation: CASLGGTGQETQYF.

V usage is TRBV9 and J usage is TRBJ2-1; 7 nucleotides match TRBD2. The CDR3 runs to 15 residues. V trimming: 0 bases; J trimming: 5 bases; junction bases outside the gene matches: 5. Germline V CDR1 and CDR2: SGDLS, YYNGEE. In DNA, the CDR3 is TGTGCCAGCAGCGTAGCAAGCGGGGTAAACAATGAGCAGTTCTTC. It translates to CASSVASGVNNEQFF.

The chain employs TRBV7-9 and TRBJ2-6, with D unresolved. The CDR3 sequence is 12 residues long. Germline lookup yields CDR1 SEHNR and CDR2 FQNEAQ (reference sequence). Trimming removed 0 bases at V and 12 bases at J, with 6 bases between. In nucleotides, the CDR3 is TGTGCCAGCAGCTTAGCCGGTGGCGTCCTGACTTTC. As protein: CASSLAGGVLTF. Filled out from reference TRBV7-9 and TRBJ2-6, the complete variable domain reads DTGVSQNPRHKITKRGQNVTFRCDPISEHNRLYWYRQTLGQGPEFLTYFQNEAQLEKSRLLSDRFSAERPKGSFSTLEIQRTEQGDSAMYLCASSLAGGVLTFGAGSRLTVL.